Listed here are 20 T cell receptor beta chains from one sample, sequenced in a study of regulatory T cells in long-lasting Graves disease. Libraries of TCR beta came from iRepertoire HTBI primers plus Arm-PCR of CDR3 regions. TCRdb analysed the multiplex PCR reads with MiXCR anew, one entry per CDR3 protein. The sample has under 500,000 distinct CDR3 sequences; roughly 20% are singletons. Time point described: persistent/refractory GD, antithyroid drugs over 5 years with positive TRAb. PBMC-extracted RNA yielded the TCR library. Sample: peripheral blood mononuclear cells (PBMCs), taken when the disease was refractory, from a patient treated with antithyroid drugs. Source of these receptors: a female donor with Graves disease.

This clonotype showed up many times. V and J are TRBV5-4 and TRBJ1-2; D possibly corresponds to TRBD1 (6 bases). Per the germline V gene, CDR1 is SGHNT and CDR2 is YYREEE (reference sequence). The germline V and J ends were trimmed by 5 bases and 3 bases, with 20 bases remaining between them. This CDR3 region has 16 residues. The CDR3 region is CASSPSRGGHYYGYTF. The CDR3 region has the DNA TGTGCCAGCAGTCCAAGTCGAGGGGGACACTACTATGGCTACACCTTC.

This clonotype was counted many times. The chain uses TRBV28 and TRBJ2-7; 9 bases fit TRBD1. This CDR3 contains 15 residues. V lost 5 bases and J lost 5; bases outside the gene matches: 10. CDR1 is MDHEN and CDR2 is SYDVKM in the germline V gene. The CDR3 reads CASSGGTGLSHEQYF. In nucleotides, the CDR3 is TGTGCCAGCAGTGGAGGGACAGGGCTCTCTCACGAGCAGTACTTC.

The sample holds many counts of this clonotype. V is TRBV6-5 and J is TRBJ2-7; 11 bases map to TRBD1. Germline CDR1 is MNHEY and CDR2 is SVGAGI. With V trimmed by 0 bases and J by 7 bases, 5 bases remained unmatched. CDR3 length: 15 amino acids. This chain's CDR3 is CASSYSGTGGTEQYF. DNA of the CDR3: TGTGCCAGCAGTTACTCCGGGACAGGGGGTACTGAGCAGTACTTC.

Only one count was recorded for this clonotype. The rearrangement links TRBV5-4 to TRBJ2-7; tentative D call: TRBD2 (6 bases). The ends were cut back, 4 bases at V and 9 bases at J, with 20 bases in the middle. This CDR3 is built from 14 residues. Per germline, CDR1 SGHNT and CDR2 YYREEE (reference sequence). In DNA form, the CDR3 reads TGTGCCAGCAGCCCCTCTGTGGGCGGGATCGGGCAGTACTTC. Translation gives CASSPSVGGIGQYF.

For this clonotype: A much bigger clone sits one base away, suggesting this may be a read error. The chain is built from TRBV7-2 and TRBJ2-7; no reliable D call. V was clipped by 8 bases and J by 2 bases, with 22 bases between them. The CDR3 contains 16 residues. Germline assignment: CDR1 SGHTA and CDR2 FQGNSA. The CDR3 region is CASGLMSSSWTYEQYF. In DNA form, the CDR3 reads TGTGCCAGCGGCCTCATGTCATCGTCCTGGACCTACGAGCAGTACTTC.

This clonotype has at least ten counts. The V and J genes are TRBV7-2 and TRBJ1-2; D remains unclear. The germline gives CDR1 SGHTA, CDR2 FQGNSA. The CDR3 consists of 15 residues. Trimming pared 1 base from V and 5 bases from J, leaving 14 bases between. The CDR3 protein is CASSLVMGLGYGYTF. The CDR3 DNA reads as TGTGCCAGCAGCTTAGTTATGGGGTTGGGGTATGGCTACACCTTC.

About this clonotype itself: The conserved phenylalanine or tryptophan is not found at the CDR3 terminus, so this likely reflects a read error. The chain combines TRBV12-3 or TRBV12-4 with TRBJ2-7, with D tentatively TRBD2 (5 bases). V was cut by 3 bases and J by 1 base, with 10 bases left in between. The CDR3 length is 14 residues. CDR3 in amino acids: CASSFGRRSYEQYL. In DNA, the CDR3 is TGTGCCAGCAGTTTCGGACGGAGGTCCTACGAGCAGTACCTC.

A note on this clonotype: A much larger clonotype is one base distant, so this may be a read error. Since no conserved phenylalanine or tryptophan closes the CDR3, a read error is the likely cause. The V gene is TRBV6-2 or TRBV6-3, the J gene TRBJ2-4, with TRBD2 as a possible D gene (5 bases). The V gene's germline CDR1 is MNHEY and CDR2 SVGEGT. CDR3 length equals 15 residues. Trimming shortened V by 5 bases and J by 8 bases, and 19 bases separated the two germline ends. CDR3 region: CASSDSLGGGYIQYL. The CDR3, as DNA: TGTGCCAGCAGTGATAGTCTTGGAGGAGGATACATTCAGTACCTC.

The CDR3 nucleotides are TGTGCCATCAGCCTCCGGGCCTACTCTGGAAACACCATATATTTT. Amino acids: CAISLRAYSGNTIYF. The chain carries TRBV10-3 and TRBJ1-3; D call uncertain. Germline V gene lookup returns CDR1 ENHRY and CDR2 SYGVKD. CDR3 size: 15 residues. Between the trimmed V and J ends, which lost 6 bases and 0 bases, there was a span of 12 bases.

The chain combines TRBV6-5 with TRBJ2-7, with 9 bases lining up with TRBD1. The germline CDR1 and CDR2 sequences are MNHEY and SVGAGI. V shed 4 bases and J 6 bases; nucleotides not matched to a gene: 7. CDR3 length equals 14 residues. The CDR3 DNA reads as TGTGCCAGCAGTTTCTCCGGGACAGGGCGCGAGCAGTACTTC. This sequence encodes CASSFSGTGREQYF.

The chain has TRBV9 and TRBJ2-2; 11 nucleotides match TRBD1. Germline values: CDR1 SGDLS, CDR2 YYNGEE. The trim removed 5 bases at V and 7 bases at J, leaving 10 bases unmatched. CDR3 size: 16 residues. In DNA form, the CDR3 reads TGTGCCAGCAGTCCTCCCGGGACAGGGGGATTCGGGGAGCTGTTTTTT. It encodes CASSPPGTGGFGELFF. Full variable domain (outside the CDR3, taken from reference TRBV9 and TRBJ2-2): DSGVTQTPKHLITATGQRVTLRCSPRSGDLSVYWYQQSLDQGLQFLIQYYNGEERAKGNILERFSAQQFPDLHSELNLSSLELGDSALYFCASSPPGTGGFGELFFGEGSRLTVL.

This clonotype has ten or more counts. The V call is TRBV2, the J call TRBJ2-7; D is ambiguous. Deletions cut 9 bases from V and 5 bases from J, with 5 bases between. The CDR3 runs 9 residues. Germline assignment: CDR1 SNHLY and CDR2 FYNNEI. The CDR3 coding sequence is TGTGCCAGTGGGAACGAGCAGTACTTC. It encodes CASGNEQYF.

The V gene is TRBV5-1, the J gene TRBJ1-1, with TRBD1 identical over 11 bases. V gave up 0 bases and J gave up 0 bases; unmatched junction bases: 1. The CDR3 is 16 residues long. From germline, CDR1 is SGHRS and CDR2 YFSETQ. The CDR3 region has the DNA TGCGCCAGCAGCTTGGGGACAGGGGGCGTGAACACTGAAGCTTTCTTT. Residues: CASSLGTGGVNTEAFF.

This clonotype was seen ten or more times. This chain joins TRBV2 and TRBJ1-1; D gene uncertain. CDR3 length: 11 residues. V was pared by 8 bases and J by 4 bases, with 8 bases between. The germline CDR1 and CDR2 sequences are SNHLY and FYNNEI. CDR3 amino acids: CASLYGTEAFF. The CDR3 DNA reads as TGTGCCAGCTTATATGGCACTGAAGCTTTCTTT.

Details on this clonotype: The junction does not match germline at one end; this may be a read error. The gene calls are TRBV12-3 or TRBV12-4 and TRBJ1-3; 11 nucleotides agree with TRBD1. The length of the CDR3 is 16 residues. As DNA, the CDR3 is TGTGCCAGCAGAAGGACAGGGGGCATCTCTGGAAACGCCATATATTTT. Translating gives CASRRTGGISGNAIYF.

The chain joins TRBV5-1 to TRBJ2-2; 7 bases agree with TRBD1. Trimming took 3 bases from V and 5 from J; bases not matched to a gene: 7. The CDR3 length is 15 residues. The V gene's germline CDR1 is SGHRS and CDR2 YFSETQ. CDR3 DNA: TGCGCCAGCAGCTCCGGGACAGTGGATACCGGGGAGCTGTTTTTT. This sequence encodes CASSSGTVDTGELFF.

The V gene is TRBV20-1, the J gene TRBJ2-2; 7 bases fit TRBD1. The CDR3 runs to 16 residues. V was clipped by 0 bases and J by 3 bases; unmatched bases: 7. CDR1 and CDR2 (germline): DFQATT, SNEGSKA (reference sequence). In DNA form, the CDR3 reads TGCAGTGCTAGAGATTTTTACACAGGGGACACCGGGGAGCTGTTTTTT. This codes for CSARDFYTGDTGELFF.

A few counts support this clonotype. The chain is built from TRBV27 and TRBJ2-2; 7 bases map to TRBD1. The CDR3 is made up of 13 amino acids. V lost 5 bases to trimming and J lost 6 bases; unmatched junction nucleotides: 3. CDR1 MNHEY and CDR2 SMNVEV come from the germline V gene (reference sequence). The CDR3 DNA follows: TGTGCCAGCAGTACACAGGGGCCCGGGGAGCTGTTTTTT. Encoded protein: CASSTQGPGELFF.

The J gene is TRBJ2-2, the V gene TRBV24-1; possibly TRBD2 for D (5 bases). Germline values: CDR1 KGHDR, CDR2 SFDVKD. CDR3 size: 15 residues. The ends were cut back, 7 bases at V and 4 bases at J, with 15 bases in the middle. CDR3 sequence: CATSERESVTGELFF. CDR3 in DNA: TGTGCCACCAGCGAGAGGGAGTCGGTCACCGGGGAGCTGTTTTTT.

This clonotype was recorded a few times. This chain links TRBV28 with TRBJ2-1; D remains ambiguous. The CDR3 contains 15 residues. Deletions cut 1 base from V and 0 bases from J, with 7 bases between. CDR1 and CDR2 (germline): MDHEN, SYDVKM. In DNA, the CDR3 is TGTGCCAGCAGTTTATCAGAGCTCTCCTACAATGAGCAGTTCTTC. This translates into CASSLSELSYNEQFF. Complete variable domain (other parts from reference TRBV28 and TRBJ2-1): DVKVTQSSRYLVKRTGEKVFLECVQDMDHENMFWYRQDPGLGLRLIYFSYDVKMKEKGDIPEGYSVSREKKERFSLILESASTNQTSMYLCASSLSELSYNEQFFGPGTRLTVL.